Shown below are 14 T cell receptor beta chains from a single sample sequenced in a study of T cells in Graves' hyperthyroidism and ophthalmopathy. Authors of the study amplified TCR beta CDR3 regions from RNA transcripts. With the HTBI primer set, the TCR CDR3 went through a first round of RT-PCR. TCRdb re-derived calls from the multiplex PCR reads in MiXCR, one entry per CDR3 protein. The sample yields 360,000 or so distinct CDR3 sequences, over 12% seen once. The sequencing sample was made of blood. These receptors were obtained from a woman aged 55-75 years with Graves' ophthalmopathy.

The chain carries TRBV7-2 and TRBJ2-3, with D unclear. The CDR3 runs 13 residues. The V end was cut by 5 bases, the J end by 7 bases, with 13 bases between. Germline V gene sequence: CDR1 SGHTA, CDR2 FQGNSA. CDR3 nucleotides: TGTGCCAGCAGCCCCCCCGCGCTACATACGCAGTATTTT. Protein product: CASSPPALHTQYF.

This clonotype was recorded many times. The V call is TRBV14, the J call TRBJ2-1; D remains ambiguous. The CDR3 has 13 amino acids. Deletions cut 5 bases from V and 10 bases from J, with 15 bases between. Germline assignment: CDR1 SGHDN and CDR2 FVKESK. CDR3 sequence (DNA): TGTGCCAGCAGCGCCTCACTGGGAACGGAGCAGTTCTTC. Translation: CASSASLGTEQFF.

In its sample, this clonotype was seen many times. This chain uses TRBV2 with TRBJ2-1; 13 nucleotides align to TRBD2. Trimming cost V 6 bases and J 5 bases; bases outside gene matches: 1. Germline CDR1 is SNHLY and CDR2 is FYNNEI. The CDR3 totals 14 residues. The CDR3 region has the DNA TGTGCCAGCAGAGGGACTAGCGGGGACAATGAGCAGTTCTTC. This translates into CASRGTSGDNEQFF.

This clonotype was observed many times. The CDR3 protein is CASRPTSGRARNEQFF. The CDR3 DNA reads TGCGCCAGCAGGCCTACTAGCGGGAGGGCCCGAAATGAGCAGTTCTTC. The J gene is TRBJ2-1, the V gene TRBV5-1, with 13 bases lining up with TRBD2. Germline lookup yields CDR1 SGHRS and CDR2 YFSETQ. V was clipped by 5 bases and J by 7 bases; unmatched bases: 9. The CDR3 is made up of 16 amino acids. Complete variable domain (other parts from reference TRBV5-1 and TRBJ2-1): KAGVTQTPRYLIKTRGQQVTLSCSPISGHRSVSWYQQTPGQGLQFLFEYFSETQRNKGNFPGRFSGRQFSNSRSEMNVSTLELGDSALYLCASRPTSGRARNEQFFGPGTRLTVL.

The chain employs TRBV6-1 and TRBJ2-3; possibly TRBD1 for D (6 bases). The CDR3 runs 16 residues. Germline-derived CDR1 and CDR2 are MNHNS and SASEGT. Trimming left V 5 bases short and J 4 bases short, with 19 bases between. This CDR3 reads CASSPGTPGLADTQYF. The CDR3 region has the DNA TGTGCCAGCAGTCCCGGGACACCCGGGCTGGCAGATACGCAGTATTTT.

This clonotype was observed many times. The chain recombines TRBV20-1 with TRBJ2-1; 8 nucleotides align to TRBD1. The CDR3 spans 13 residues. The germline CDR1 and CDR2 sequences are DFQATT and SNEGSKA (reference sequence). V gave up 8 bases and J gave up 8 bases; unmatched junction bases: 11. This CDR3 reads CSFQDRVVDEQFF. The CDR3 bases are TGCAGTTTTCAGGACAGGGTAGTCGATGAGCAGTTCTTC.

This chain connects TRBV5-8 to TRBJ2-5; 7 bases are a match to TRBD1. J was trimmed by 4 bases and V by 2 bases; bases with no gene match: 8. Germline CDR1 SGHTS, CDR2 YDEGEE. This CDR3 spans 15 amino acids. In nucleotides, the CDR3 is TGTGCCAGCAGCTTCACCGACAGGGATACAGAGACCCAGTACTTC. This sequence encodes CASSFTDRDTETQYF.

The rearrangement uses TRBV6-1 and TRBJ2-3; 7 positions agree with TRBD1. V shed 7 bases and J 5 bases; nucleotides not matched to a gene: 18. The CDR3 is 17 residues long. Germline V gives CDR1 MNHNS, CDR2 SASEGT. The CDR3 region has the DNA TGTGCCAGCAAGGGACAGCGGACCTTGGGATACATAGATACGCAGTATTTT. This gives the protein CASKGQRTLGYIDTQYF.

The table lists this clonotype with many counts. The rearrangement uses TRBV28 and TRBJ1-2, with D possibly matching TRBD1 (6 bases). This CDR3 has 14 residues. V was shortened by 8 bases and J by 3 bases, with 16 bases between the two germline ends. Germline CDR1 reads MDHEN; CDR2 reads SYDVKM. This CDR3 is CASSLQGVHYGYTF. In DNA form, the CDR3 reads TGTGCCAGCTCACTACAGGGAGTTCACTATGGCTACACCTTC.

This clonotype was observed a few times. The genes are TRBV6-6 and TRBJ1-1, with a weak D call TRBD1 (5 bases). Trimming removed 2 bases from V and 1 base from J, with 17 bases in between. This CDR3 is 17 amino acids long. Germline V gene lookup returns CDR1 MNHNY and CDR2 SVGAGI (reference sequence). The CDR3, as DNA: TGTGCCAGCAGTTACAAGGGTAGGGGTGAAGGGAACACTGAAGCTTTCTTT. Its protein is CASSYKGRGEGNTEAFF.

The chain is built from TRBV20-1 and TRBJ2-1; 15 positions match TRBD2. CDR1 and CDR2 from the germline V gene are DFQATT and SNEGSKA (reference sequence). The length of the CDR3 is 16 residues. Trimming cost V 6 bases and J 6 bases; bases outside gene matches: 9. The CDR3, as DNA: TGCAGTGCCAGGGGGACTAGCGGGAGGACTCCCAATGAGCAGTTCTTC. Translated: CSARGTSGRTPNEQFF.

This clonotype has a count of ten or more. The chain is built from TRBV6-2 or TRBV6-3 and TRBJ2-7, with 12 positions matching TRBD1. J lost 4 bases, V lost 7 bases, and 14 bases had no gene match. Germline-derived CDR1 and CDR2 are MNHEY and SVGEGT. This CDR3 region has 17 residues. CDR3 amino acids: CASNPWGQGARRYEQYF. CDR3 nucleotides: TGTGCCAGCAACCCATGGGGACAGGGGGCTAGGAGGTACGAGCAGTACTTC.

The rearrangement links TRBV7-7 to TRBJ2-1; D is perhaps TRBD1 (6 bases). Germline V gives CDR1 SSHAT, CDR2 FNYEAQ (reference sequence). CDR3 length equals 11 residues. CDR3 DNA sequence: TGTGCTAGGATCAGGGGCAATGAGCAGTTCTTC. This gives the protein CARIRGNEQFF. The whole variable domain, filled in from reference TRBV7-7 and TRBJ2-1, reads GAGVSQSPRYKVTKRGQDVTLRCDPISSHATLYWYQQALGQGPEFLTYFNYEAQPDKSGLPSDRFSAERPEGSISTLTIQRTEQRDSAMYRCARIRGNEQFFGPGTRLTVL.

This chain uses TRBV24-1 with TRBJ2-3; D ambiguous. CDR3 length: 13 residues. V was shortened by 2 bases and J by 2 bases, with 4 bases between the two germline ends. Germline CDR1 is KGHDR and CDR2 is SFDVKD. The CDR3, as DNA: TGTGCCACCAGTGATTACCACACAGATACGCAGTATTTT. This gives the protein CATSDYHTDTQYF.